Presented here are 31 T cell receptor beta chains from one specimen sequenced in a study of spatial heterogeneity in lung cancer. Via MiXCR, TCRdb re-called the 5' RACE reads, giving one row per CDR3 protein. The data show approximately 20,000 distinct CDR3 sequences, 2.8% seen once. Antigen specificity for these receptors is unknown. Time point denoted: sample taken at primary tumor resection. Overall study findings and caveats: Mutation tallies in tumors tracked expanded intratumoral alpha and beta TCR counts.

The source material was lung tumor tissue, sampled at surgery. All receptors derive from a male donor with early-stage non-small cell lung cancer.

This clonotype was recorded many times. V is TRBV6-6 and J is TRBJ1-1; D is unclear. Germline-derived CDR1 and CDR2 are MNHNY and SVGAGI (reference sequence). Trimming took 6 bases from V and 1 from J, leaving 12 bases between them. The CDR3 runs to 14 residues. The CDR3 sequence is CASRFSDKNTEAFF. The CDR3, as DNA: TGTGCCAGCAGGTTTAGCGACAAGAACACTGAAGCTTTCTTT.

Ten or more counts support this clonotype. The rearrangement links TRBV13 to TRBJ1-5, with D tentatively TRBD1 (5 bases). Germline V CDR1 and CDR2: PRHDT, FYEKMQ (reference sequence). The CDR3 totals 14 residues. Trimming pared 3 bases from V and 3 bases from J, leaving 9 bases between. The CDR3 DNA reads TGTGCCAGCAGCTTGAAGGGGAACAATCAGCCCCAGCATTTT. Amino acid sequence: CASSLKGNNQPQHF.

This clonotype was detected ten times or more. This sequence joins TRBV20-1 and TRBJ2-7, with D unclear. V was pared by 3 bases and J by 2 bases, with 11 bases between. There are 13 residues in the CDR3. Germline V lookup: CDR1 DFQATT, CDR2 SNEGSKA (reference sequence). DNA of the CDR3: TGCAGTGCTAGTAAGGGTTCAACCTACGAGCAGTACTTC. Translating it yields CSASKGSTYEQYF.

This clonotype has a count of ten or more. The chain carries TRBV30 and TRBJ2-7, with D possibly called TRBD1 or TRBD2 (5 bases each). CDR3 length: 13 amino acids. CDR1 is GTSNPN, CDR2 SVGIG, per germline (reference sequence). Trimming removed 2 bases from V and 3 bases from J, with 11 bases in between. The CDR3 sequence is CAWSRDENYEQYF. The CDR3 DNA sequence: TGTGCCTGGAGTCGGGACGAAAACTACGAGCAGTACTTC.

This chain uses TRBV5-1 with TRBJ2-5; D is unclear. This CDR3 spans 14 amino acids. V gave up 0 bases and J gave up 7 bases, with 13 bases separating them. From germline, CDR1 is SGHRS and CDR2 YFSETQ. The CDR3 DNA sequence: TGCGCCAGCAGCTTGGTGGACGGTGCTGGGACCCAGTACTTC. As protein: CASSLVDGAGTQYF.

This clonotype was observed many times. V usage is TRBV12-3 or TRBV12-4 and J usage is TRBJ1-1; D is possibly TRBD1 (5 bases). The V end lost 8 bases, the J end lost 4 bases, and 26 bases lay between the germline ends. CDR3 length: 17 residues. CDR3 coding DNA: TGTGCCAGCCACGTTTATAGGGGTCTTGGGGGTCGCACTGAAGCTTTCTTT. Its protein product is CASHVYRGLGGRTEAFF.

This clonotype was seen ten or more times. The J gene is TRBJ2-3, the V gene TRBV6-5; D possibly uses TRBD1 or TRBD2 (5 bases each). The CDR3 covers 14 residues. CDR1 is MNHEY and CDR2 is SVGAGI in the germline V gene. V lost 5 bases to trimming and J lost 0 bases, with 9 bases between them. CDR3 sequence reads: CASSGTLSTDTQYF. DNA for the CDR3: TGTGCCAGCAGTGGGACCCTTAGCACAGATACGCAGTATTTT.

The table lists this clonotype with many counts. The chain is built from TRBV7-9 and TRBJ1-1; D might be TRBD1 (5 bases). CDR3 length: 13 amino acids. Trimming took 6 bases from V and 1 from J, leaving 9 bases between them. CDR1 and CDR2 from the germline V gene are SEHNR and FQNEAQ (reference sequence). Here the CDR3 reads CASRTQANTEAFF. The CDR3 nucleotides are TGTGCCAGCAGAACACAGGCGAACACTGAAGCTTTCTTT.

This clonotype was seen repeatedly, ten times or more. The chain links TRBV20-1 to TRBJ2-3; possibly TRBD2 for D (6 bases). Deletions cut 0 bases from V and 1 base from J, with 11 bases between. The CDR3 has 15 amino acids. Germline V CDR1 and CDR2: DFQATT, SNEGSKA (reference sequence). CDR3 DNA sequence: TGCAGTGCTAGAGATCCTCGCGGGGGCACAGATACGCAGTATTTT. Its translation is CSARDPRGGTDTQYF.

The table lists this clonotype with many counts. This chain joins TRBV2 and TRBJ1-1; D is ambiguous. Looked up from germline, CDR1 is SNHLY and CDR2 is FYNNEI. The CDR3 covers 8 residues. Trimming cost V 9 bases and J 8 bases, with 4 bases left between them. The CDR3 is CAREEAFF. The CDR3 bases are TGTGCCAGAGAGGAAGCTTTCTTT. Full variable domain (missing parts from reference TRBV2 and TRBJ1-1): EPEVTQTPSHQVTQMGQEVILRCVPISNHLYFYWYRQILGQKVEFLVSFYNNEISEKSEIFDDQFSVERPDGSNFTLKIRSTKLEDSAMYFCAREEAFFGQGTRLTVV.

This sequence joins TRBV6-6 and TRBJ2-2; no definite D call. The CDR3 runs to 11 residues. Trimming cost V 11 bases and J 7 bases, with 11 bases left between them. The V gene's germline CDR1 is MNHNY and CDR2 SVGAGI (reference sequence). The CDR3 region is CACFGDGELFF. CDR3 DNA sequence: TGTGCCTGCTTTGGCGACGGGGAGCTGTTTTTT.

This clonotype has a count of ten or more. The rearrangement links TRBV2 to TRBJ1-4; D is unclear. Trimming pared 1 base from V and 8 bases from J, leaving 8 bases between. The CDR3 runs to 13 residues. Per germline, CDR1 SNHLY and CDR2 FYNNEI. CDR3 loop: CASSEVQAEKLFF. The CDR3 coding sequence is TGTGCCAGCAGTGAAGTTCAAGCCGAAAAACTGTTTTTT.

The CDR3 region has the DNA TGTGCCAGCAGCTTAAATCAGGGGGACGGCTACACCTTC. It is translated as CASSLNQGDGYTF. This chain links TRBV7-4 with TRBJ1-2, with 7 bases that match TRBD1. CDR3 length: 13 residues. J was trimmed by 8 bases and V by 2 bases; bases with no gene match: 5. Germline assignment: CDR1 SGHVT and CDR2 SQSDAQ.

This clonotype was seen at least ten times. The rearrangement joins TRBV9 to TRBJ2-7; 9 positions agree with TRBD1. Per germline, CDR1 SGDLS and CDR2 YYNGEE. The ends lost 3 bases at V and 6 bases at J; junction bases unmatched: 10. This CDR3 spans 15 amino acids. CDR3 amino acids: CASSASGTGIAEQYF. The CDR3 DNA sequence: TGTGCCAGCAGCGCTTCCGGGACAGGGATCGCCGAGCAGTACTTC.

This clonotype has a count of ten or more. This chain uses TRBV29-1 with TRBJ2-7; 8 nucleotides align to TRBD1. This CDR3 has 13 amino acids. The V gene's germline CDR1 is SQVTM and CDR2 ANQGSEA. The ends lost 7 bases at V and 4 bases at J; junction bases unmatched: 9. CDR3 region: CSAGGQASYEQYF. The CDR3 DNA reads TGCAGCGCCGGGGGACAGGCGTCGTACGAGCAGTACTTC.

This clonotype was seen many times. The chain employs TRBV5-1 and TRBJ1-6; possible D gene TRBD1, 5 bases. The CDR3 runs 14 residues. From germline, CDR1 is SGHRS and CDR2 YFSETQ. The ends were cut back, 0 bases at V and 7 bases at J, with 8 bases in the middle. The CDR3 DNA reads TGCGCCAGCAGCTTGGGACAGAGAAATTCACCCCTCCACTTT. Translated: CASSLGQRNSPLHF.

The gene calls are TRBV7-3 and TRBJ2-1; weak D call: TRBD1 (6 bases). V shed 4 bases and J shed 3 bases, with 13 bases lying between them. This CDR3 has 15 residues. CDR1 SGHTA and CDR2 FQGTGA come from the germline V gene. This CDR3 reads CASSSQGNNYNEQFF. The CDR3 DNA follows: TGTGCCAGCAGCTCCCAGGGGAATAACTACAATGAGCAGTTCTTC.

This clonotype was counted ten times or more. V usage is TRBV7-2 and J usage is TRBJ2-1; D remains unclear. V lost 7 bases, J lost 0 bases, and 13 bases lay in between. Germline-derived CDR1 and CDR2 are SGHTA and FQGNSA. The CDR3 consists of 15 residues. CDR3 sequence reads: CASTPGVSSYNEQFF. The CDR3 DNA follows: TGTGCCAGCACTCCGGGTGTAAGCTCCTACAATGAGCAGTTCTTC.

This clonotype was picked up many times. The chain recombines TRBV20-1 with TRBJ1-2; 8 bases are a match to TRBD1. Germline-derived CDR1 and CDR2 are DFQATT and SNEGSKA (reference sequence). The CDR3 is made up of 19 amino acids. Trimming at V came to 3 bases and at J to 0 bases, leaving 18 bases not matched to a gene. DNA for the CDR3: TGCAGTGCTAGGCCCTTGTTAGGACAGGGAGACTCTTCTAACTATGGCTACACCTTC. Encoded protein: CSARPLLGQGDSSNYGYTF.

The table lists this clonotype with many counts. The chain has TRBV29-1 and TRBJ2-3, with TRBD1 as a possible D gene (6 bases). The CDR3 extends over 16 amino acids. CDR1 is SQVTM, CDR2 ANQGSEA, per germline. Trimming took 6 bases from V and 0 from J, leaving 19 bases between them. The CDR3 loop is CSVLRDTLPSTDTQYF. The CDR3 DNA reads TGCAGCGTCCTACGGGACACGCTACCTAGCACAGATACGCAGTATTTT.

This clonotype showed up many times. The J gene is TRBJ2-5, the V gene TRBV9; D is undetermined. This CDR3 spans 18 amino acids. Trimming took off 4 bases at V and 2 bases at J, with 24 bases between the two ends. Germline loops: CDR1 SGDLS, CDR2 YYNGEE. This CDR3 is CASSTRLDMRSSQETQYF. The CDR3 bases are TGTGCCAGCAGCACCCGCTTGGATATGCGGTCTAGTCAAGAGACCCAGTACTTC.

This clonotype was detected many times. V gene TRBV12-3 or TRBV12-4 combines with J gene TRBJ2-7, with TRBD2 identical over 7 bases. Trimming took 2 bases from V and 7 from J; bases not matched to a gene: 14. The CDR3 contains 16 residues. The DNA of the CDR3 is TGTGCCAGCAGTTTAATGCTAGCGGAACGAGTCGGGGAGCAGTACTTC. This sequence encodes CASSLMLAERVGEQYF.

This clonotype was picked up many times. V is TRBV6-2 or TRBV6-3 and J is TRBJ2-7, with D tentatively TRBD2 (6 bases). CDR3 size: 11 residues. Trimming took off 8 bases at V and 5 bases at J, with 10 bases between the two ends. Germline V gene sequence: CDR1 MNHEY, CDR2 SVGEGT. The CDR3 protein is CASSGVNEQYF. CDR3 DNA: TGTGCCAGCTCGGGAGTGAACGAGCAGTACTTC.

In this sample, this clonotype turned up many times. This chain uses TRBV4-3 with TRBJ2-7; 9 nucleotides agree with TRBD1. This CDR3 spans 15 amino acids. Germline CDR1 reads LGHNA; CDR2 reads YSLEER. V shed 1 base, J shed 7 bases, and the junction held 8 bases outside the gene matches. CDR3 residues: CASSQGSTGGREQYF. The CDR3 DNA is TGCGCCAGCAGCCAAGGCTCCACAGGGGGCCGGGAGCAGTACTTC.

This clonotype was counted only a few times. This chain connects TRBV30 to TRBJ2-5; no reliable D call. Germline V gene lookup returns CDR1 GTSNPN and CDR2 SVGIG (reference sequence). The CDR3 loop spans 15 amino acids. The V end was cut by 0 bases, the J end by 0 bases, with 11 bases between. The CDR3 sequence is CAWSVSYSYQETQYF. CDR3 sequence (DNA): TGTGCCTGGAGTGTATCCTACAGCTACCAAGAGACCCAGTACTTC.

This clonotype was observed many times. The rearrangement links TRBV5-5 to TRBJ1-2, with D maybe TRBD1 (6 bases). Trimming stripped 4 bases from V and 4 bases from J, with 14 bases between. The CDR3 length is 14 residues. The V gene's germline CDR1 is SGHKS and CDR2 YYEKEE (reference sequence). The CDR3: CASSPDSGGYGYTF. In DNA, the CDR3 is TGTGCCAGCAGCCCGGACAGCGGAGGCTATGGCTACACCTTC.

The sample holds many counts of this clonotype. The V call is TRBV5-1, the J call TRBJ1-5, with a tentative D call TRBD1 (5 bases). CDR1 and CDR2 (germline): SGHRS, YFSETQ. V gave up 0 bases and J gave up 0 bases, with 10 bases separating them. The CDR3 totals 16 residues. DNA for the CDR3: TGCGCCAGCAGCTTGGAAGAGGGGCTTAGCAATCAGCCCCAGCATTTT. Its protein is CASSLEEGLSNQPQHF.

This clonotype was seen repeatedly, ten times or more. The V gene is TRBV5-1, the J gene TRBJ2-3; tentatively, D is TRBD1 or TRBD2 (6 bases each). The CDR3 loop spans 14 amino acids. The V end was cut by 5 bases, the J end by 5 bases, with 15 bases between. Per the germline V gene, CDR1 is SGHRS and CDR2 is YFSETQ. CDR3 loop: CASSPGEEVDTQYF. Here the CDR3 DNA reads TGCGCCAGCAGTCCAGGGGAGGAGGTAGATACGCAGTATTTT.

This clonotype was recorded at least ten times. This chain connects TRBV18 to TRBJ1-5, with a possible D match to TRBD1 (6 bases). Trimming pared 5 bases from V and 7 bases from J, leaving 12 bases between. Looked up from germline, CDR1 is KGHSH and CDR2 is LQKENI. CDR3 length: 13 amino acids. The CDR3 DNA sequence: TGTGCCAGCTCAGAAGGGACAATGCAGCCCCAGCATTTT. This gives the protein CASSEGTMQPQHF.

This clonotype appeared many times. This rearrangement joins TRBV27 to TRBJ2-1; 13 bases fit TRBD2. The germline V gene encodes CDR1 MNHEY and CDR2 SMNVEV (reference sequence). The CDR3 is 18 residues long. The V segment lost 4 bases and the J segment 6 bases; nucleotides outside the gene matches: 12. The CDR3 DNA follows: TGTGCCAGCAGTTCCCACCTACTAGCGGGAGGGCCTGTCAATGAGCAGTTCTTC. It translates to CASSSHLLAGGPVNEQFF.

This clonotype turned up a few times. CDR3 amino acids: CASSQPPGTPGELFF. In DNA, the CDR3 is TGTGCCAGCAGCCAACCACCGGGAACACCCGGGGAGCTGTTTTTT. The rearrangement links TRBV3-1 to TRBJ2-2; the D gene is possibly TRBD2 (5 bases). Germline loops: CDR1 LGHDT, CDR2 YNNKEL (reference sequence). The CDR3 is made up of 15 amino acids. Trimming removed 2 bases at V and 6 bases at J, with 13 bases between.